The 16 T cell receptor beta chains below all came from one sample that was sequenced in a study of blood T cell repertoires in COVID-19. Assay used: immunoSEQ multiplex PCR; TCRdb lists only in-frame clones, some missing. In the table there are 130,000 or so clones, approximately 84% of which are singletons. Sequences were obtained from peripheral blood. The receptor source for this set is an elderly woman with acute or convalescent COVID-19.

The chain couples TRBV5-4 to TRBJ2-2; TRBD2 matches 8 bases. This CDR3 contains 14 residues. Trimming removed 4 bases from V and 6 bases from J; junction bases left unmatched: 5. Germline CDR1 SGHNT, CDR2 YYREEE (reference sequence). The chain's CDR3 is CASSPGGLAGELFF. In nucleotides, the CDR3 is TGTGCCAGCAGCCCGGGGGGGTTGGCCGGGGAGCTGTTTTTT.

The chain uses TRBV5-4 and TRBJ2-5; possible D gene TRBD1, 6 bases. CDR1 is SGHNT and CDR2 is YYREEE in the germline V gene (reference sequence). CDR3 length: 15 residues. Trimming removed 0 bases at V and 2 bases at J, with 11 bases between. The CDR3: CASSLGGHEQETQYF. CDR3 coding DNA: TGTGCCAGCAGCTTGGGGGGACACGAACAAGAGACCCAGTACTTC.

A few counts support this clone. The chain has TRBV2 and TRBJ1-1; the match to TRBD1 covers 9 bases. Trimming cost V 6 bases and J 4 bases; bases outside gene matches: 12. Per the germline V gene, CDR1 is SNHLY and CDR2 is FYNNEI. This CDR3 is built from 16 residues. The CDR3 reads CASRRDREPDGTEAFF. The CDR3, as DNA: TGTGCCAGCAGGCGGGACAGGGAACCAGACGGCACTGAAGCTTTCTTT.

Only one count was recorded for this clone. The V and J genes are TRBV3-1 (or the pseudogene TRBV3-2) and TRBJ2-1; weak D call: TRBD2 (5 bases). The V gene's germline CDR1 is LGHDT and CDR2 YNNKEL (reference sequence). The CDR3 length is 14 residues. V lost 3 bases and J 7 bases, leaving 13 bases between the germline ends. The DNA for the CDR3 is TGTGCCAGCAGCCAGGGCTTCTCGGGGAATGAGCAGTTCTTC. It encodes CASSQGFSGNEQFF.

The chain joins TRBV4-1 to TRBJ1-1, with a possible D match to TRBD1 (5 bases). V was cut by 0 bases and J by 5 bases, with 13 bases left in between. The CDR3 totals 15 residues. Looked up from germline, CDR1 is MGHRA and CDR2 is YSYEKL. The CDR3 spells CASSQDRRRVTEAFF. The CDR3 nucleotides are TGCGCCAGCAGCCAAGATAGGCGCAGGGTAACTGAAGCTTTCTTT.

This clone was detected only once. The DNA for the CDR3 is TGTGCCAGCAGCTTAGCAGAAATCTACAATCAGCCCCAGCATTTT. Protein sequence: CASSLAEIYNQPQHF. V and J are TRBV7-2 and TRBJ1-5; D not resolved. Trimming took 0 bases from V and 3 from J, leaving 9 bases between them. Germline V gene data show CDR1 as SGHTA and CDR2 as FQGNSA. This CDR3 region has 15 residues. The full variable domain, with the rest looked up from reference TRBV7-2 and TRBJ1-5, is GAGVSQSPSNKVTEKGKDVELRCDPISGHTALYWYRQSLGQGLEFLIYFQGNSAPDKSGLPSDRFSAERTGGSVSTLTIQRTQQEDSAVYLCASSLAEIYNQPQHFGDGTRLSIL.

This clone is a singleton in its sample. The chain couples TRBV18 to TRBJ1-1, with TRBD1 identical over 7 bases. The junction had 6 bases not matched to a gene; V was cut back by 3 bases and J by 8 bases. Germline V CDR1 and CDR2: KGHSH, LQKENI. This CDR3 is 13 amino acids long. Written as DNA, the CDR3 is TGTGCCAGCTCACCGACACCGGGACAGGAAGCTTTCTTT. It codes for CASSPTPGQEAFF.

This chain uses TRBV14 with TRBJ2-3; 10 bases match TRBD2. This CDR3 comprises 15 residues. V shed 3 bases, J shed 5 bases, and the junction held 5 bases outside the gene matches. Germline V gene data show CDR1 as SGHDN and CDR2 as FVKESK. The CDR3 loop reads CASSQTSGRLDTQYF. CDR3 DNA: TGTGCCAGCAGCCAGACTAGCGGGCGACTAGATACGCAGTATTTT.

This clone occurred a few times. The chain carries TRBV7-9 and TRBJ2-7, with 10 bases lining up with TRBD1. V lost 4 bases to trimming and J lost 3 bases; unmatched junction nucleotides: 3. The length of the CDR3 is 14 residues. Germline CDR1 is SEHNR and CDR2 is FQNEAQ (reference sequence). CDR3 sequence (DNA): TGTGCCAGCAGCTCACGGACAGGGGGCTACGAGCAGTACTTC. Protein: CASSSRTGGYEQYF.

V usage is TRBV7-8 and J usage is TRBJ1-5; TRBD1 matches 10 bases. CDR3 length: 17 amino acids. The V segment lost 4 bases and the J segment 3 bases; nucleotides outside the gene matches: 9. Germline V CDR1 and CDR2: SGHVS, FQNEAQ. The CDR3 protein is CASSSTGGTGANQPQHF. CDR3 coding DNA: TGTGCCAGCAGCTCGACGGGTGGGACAGGGGCCAATCAGCCCCAGCATTTT. The entire variable domain, with the rest obtained from reference TRBV7-8 and TRBJ1-5, is as follows: GAGVSQSPRYKVAKRGQDVALRCDPISGHVSLFWYQQALGQGPEFLTYFQNEAQLDKSGLPSDRFFAERPEGSVSTLKIQRTQQEDSAVYLCASSSTGGTGANQPQHFGDGTRLSIL.

The chain employs TRBV30 and TRBJ1-6; D is undetermined. This CDR3 region has 13 residues. CDR1 and CDR2 from the germline V gene are GTSNPN and SVGIG (reference sequence). V gave up 5 bases and J gave up 0 bases, with 5 bases separating them. The CDR3 protein is CAWGSSYNSPLHF. CDR3 coding DNA: TGTGCCTGGGGTAGCTCCTATAATTCACCCCTCCACTTT.

J is TRBJ1-2 and V is TRBV29-1; 7 positions match TRBD1. The CDR3 totals 12 residues. In germline, CDR1 is SQVTM, CDR2 ANQGSEA. Trimming removed 3 bases from V and 5 bases from J; junction bases left unmatched: 3. This CDR3 reads CSVEGTAYGYTF. The CDR3 DNA follows: TGCAGCGTTGAGGGGACAGCTTATGGCTACACCTTC.

The rearrangement joins TRBV7-8 to TRBJ2-1, with 9 nucleotides matching TRBD1. From germline, CDR1 is SGHVS and CDR2 FQNEAQ. This CDR3 is built from 15 residues. V trimming: 5 bases; J trimming: 9 bases; junction bases outside the gene matches: 11. This chain's CDR3 is CASSVRDRAFGEQFF. The CDR3 DNA sequence: TGTGCCAGCAGCGTCCGGGACAGGGCATTCGGTGAGCAGTTCTTC.

The rearrangement links TRBV4-1 to TRBJ1-2, with a possible D match to TRBD1 (6 bases). In germline, CDR1 is MGHRA, CDR2 YSYEKL. The CDR3 runs 15 residues. V was clipped by 0 bases and J by 0 bases, with 8 bases between them. CDR3 coding DNA: TGCGCCAGCAGCCAAGAAGACAGGCCTAACTATGGCTACACCTTC. This codes for CASSQEDRPNYGYTF.

This chain links TRBV7-2 with TRBJ2-2, with 7 bases lining up with TRBD2. The CDR3 extends over 16 amino acids. V gave up 5 bases and J gave up 5 bases; unmatched junction bases: 11. Germline assignment: CDR1 SGHTA and CDR2 FQGNSA. CDR3 nucleotide sequence: TGTGCCAGCAGCGCGACTAGCCTGGGGCATACCGGGGAGCTGTTTTTT. The encoded protein is CASSATSLGHTGELFF.

In this sample, this clone turned up once. J is TRBJ1-2 and V is TRBV6-5; 8 bases fit TRBD1. V shed 6 bases and J 1 base; nucleotides not matched to a gene: 7. CDR1 is MNHEY and CDR2 is SVGAGI in the germline V gene. CDR3 size: 15 residues. The chain's CDR3 is CASSSGQGLNYGYTF. CDR3 in DNA: TGTGCCAGCAGCTCCGGACAGGGTCTTAACTATGGCTACACCTTC.